One sample yielded the 30 T cell receptor beta chains listed below, sequenced in a study of blood T cell repertoires in COVID-19. TCRdb's copy holds only in-frame clones and misses some; the assay was immunoSEQ multiplex PCR. The table lists about 160,000 clones, about 85% of them singletons. The sequenced sample consisted of peripheral blood. The receptors derive from a woman aged 55-69 years with active or convalescent COVID-19.

The chain joins TRBV11-1 to TRBJ1-6, with D perhaps matching TRBD1 (6 bases). The CDR3 has 14 amino acids. Germline V gene lookup returns CDR1 SGHAT and CDR2 FQDESV (reference sequence). The V gene lost 5 bases and the J gene lost 6 bases, with 11 bases spanning the gap. The CDR3 protein is CASSLDRLNSPLHF. The CDR3 DNA follows: TGTGCCAGCAGCCTCGACAGGCTTAATTCACCCCTCCACTTT. The full variable domain, completed using reference TRBV11-1 and TRBJ1-6, is EAEVAQSPRYKITEKSQAVAFWCDPISGHATLYWYRQILGQGPELLVQFQDESVVDDSQLPKDRFSAERLKGVDSTLKIQPAELGDSAMYLCASSLDRLNSPLHFGNGTRLTVT.

The chain carries TRBV18 and TRBJ1-1, with 8 bases lining up with TRBD1. Germline trimming cut 1 base from V and 6 bases from J; bases unmatched to any gene: 7. Germline lookup yields CDR1 KGHSH and CDR2 LQKENI. The CDR3 contains 15 residues. The chain's CDR3 is CASSPQYDRGAEAFF. CDR3 sequence (DNA): TGTGCCAGCTCACCACAATACGACAGGGGCGCTGAAGCTTTCTTT.

The rearrangement uses TRBV9 and TRBJ1-4, with D possibly TRBD1 on 5 matching bases. CDR1 is SGDLS, CDR2 YYNGEE, per germline. The CDR3 covers 15 residues. Trimming pared 0 bases from V and 8 bases from J, leaving 14 bases between. This chain's CDR3 is CASSVGIGAREKLFF. The CDR3, as DNA: TGTGCCAGCAGCGTAGGCATAGGGGCTAGGGAAAAACTGTTTTTT. The full variable domain, its missing parts supplied by reference TRBV9 and TRBJ1-4, is DSGVTQTPKHLITATGQRVTLRCSPRSGDLSVYWYQQSLDQGLQFLIQYYNGEERAKGNILERFSAQQFPDLHSELNLSSLELGDSALYFCASSVGIGAREKLFFGSGTQLSVL.

This chain uses TRBV20-1 with TRBJ1-1, with D perhaps matching TRBD1 (6 bases). The CDR3 runs to 14 residues. Germline lookup yields CDR1 DFQATT and CDR2 SNEGSKA (reference sequence). V was trimmed by 3 bases and J by 7 bases, leaving 18 bases between them. The CDR3 loop is CSASAPGGGGEAFF. For the CDR3, the DNA is TGCAGTGCTAGTGCACCGGGGGGAGGGGGTGAAGCTTTCTTT.

The chain joins TRBV4-2 to TRBJ2-1; TRBD2 is a possible D gene (6 bases). This CDR3 spans 17 amino acids. Germline loops: CDR1 LGHNA, CDR2 YNFKEQ. Trimming removed 1 base from V and 1 base from J, with 14 bases in between. CDR3 DNA: TGTGCCAGCAGCCAAGTCGGGGCGGGGAGTTCCTACAATGAGCAGTTCTTC. Translation: CASSQVGAGSSYNEQFF.

This clone has a handful of counts. The chain employs TRBV10-3 and TRBJ1-5, with a possible D match to TRBD1 (6 bases). V was pared by 4 bases and J by 4 bases, with 8 bases between. The CDR3 runs 13 residues. CDR1 and CDR2 (germline): ENHRY, SYGVKD. The CDR3 loop is CAISGTDNQPQHF. The CDR3 DNA follows: TGTGCCATCAGTGGGACAGATAATCAGCCCCAGCATTTT.

The CDR3 sequence is CASTPVLTEAFF. CDR3 nucleotides: TGTGCCAGCACCCCTGTTCTCACTGAAGCTTTCTTT. The chain combines TRBV12-3 or TRBV12-4 with TRBJ1-1; D call uncertain. This CDR3 has 12 residues. Trimming pared 7 bases from V and 4 bases from J, leaving 10 bases between.

This clone occurred once. The chain links TRBV18 to TRBJ2-5, with D possibly being TRBD1 (5 bases). This CDR3 is 14 amino acids long. Trimming cost V 4 bases and J 0 bases, with 9 bases left between them. Germline V CDR1 and CDR2: KGHSH, LQKENI. CDR3 coding DNA: TGTGCCAGCTCACTTATGACAGACCAAGAGACCCAGTACTTC. The encoded protein is CASSLMTDQETQYF.

This clone was observed a single time. V and J are TRBV9 and TRBJ1-4, with D tentatively TRBD1 (5 bases). From germline, CDR1 is SGDLS and CDR2 YYNGEE. V dropped 2 bases and J dropped 5 bases, with 13 bases sitting between them. The CDR3 covers 15 residues. In DNA form, the CDR3 reads TGTGCCAGCAGCGTTTCACAGGATCCGAATGAAAAACTGTTTTTT. Amino acids: CASSVSQDPNEKLFF.

This clone was counted a single time. This chain links TRBV7-6 with TRBJ2-7, with 9 positions matching TRBD1. Unmatched junction bases numbered 6, after V lost 2 bases and J lost 1 base. In germline, CDR1 is SGHVS, CDR2 FNYEAQ. This CDR3 contains 16 residues. CDR3 coding DNA: TGTGCCAGCAGCTTAACCACAGGGGGCGCGTCCTACGAGCAGTACTTC. Translated: CASSLTTGGASYEQYF.

For the CDR3, the DNA is TGTGCCAGCAGCGCCAGCGGGGGTAATAATTCACCCCTCCACTTT. Translating it yields CASSASGGNNSPLHF. This chain connects TRBV9 to TRBJ1-6, with D perhaps TRBD1 (5 bases). The length of the CDR3 is 15 residues. CDR1 is SGDLS and CDR2 is YYNGEE in the germline V gene. V was pared by 3 bases and J by 5 bases, with 12 bases between.

In DNA form, the CDR3 reads TGTGCCAGCTCACCATCGTCGTCGGAGCAAGAGACCCAGTACTTC. Protein product: CASSPSSSEQETQYF. V gene TRBV18 combines with J gene TRBJ2-5; D is uncertain. CDR3 length: 15 amino acids. The germline V gene has CDR1 KGHSH and CDR2 LQKENI. V was clipped by 2 bases and J by 2 bases, with 12 bases between them.

As for this clone: Distinct nucleotide sequences in the sample also encode this CDR3. The chain carries TRBV18 and TRBJ1-5, with 8 bases fitting TRBD1. Germline assignment: CDR1 KGHSH and CDR2 LQKENI. V trimming: 6 bases; J trimming: 2 bases; junction bases outside the gene matches: 6. This CDR3 comprises 15 residues. The CDR3 loop reads CASSPTGGGNQPQHF. CDR3 in DNA: TGTGCCAGCTCGCCTACAGGGGGAGGCAATCAGCCCCAGCATTTT.

V gene TRBV6-2 or TRBV6-3 combines with J gene TRBJ1-5; D is uncertain. This CDR3 is 13 amino acids long. Germline V gene sequence: CDR1 MNHEY, CDR2 SVGEGT. V was trimmed by 0 bases and J by 7 bases, leaving 7 bases between them. The CDR3 loop reads CASSYSNVQPQHF. CDR3 nucleotide sequence: TGTGCCAGCAGTTACTCTAATGTCCAGCCCCAGCATTTT.

This chain connects TRBV15 to TRBJ2-3, with D possibly TRBD1 on 5 matching bases. There are 14 residues in the CDR3. Looked up from germline, CDR1 is LNHNV and CDR2 is YYDKDF (reference sequence). Trimming removed 4 bases at V and 4 bases at J, with 12 bases between. CDR3 bases: TGTGCCACCAGCACCCGAAGGGGCCCAGATACGCAGTATTTT. Encoded protein: CATSTRRGPDTQYF.

This rearrangement joins TRBV7-9 to TRBJ1-3; D not certain. Trimming removed 5 bases from V and 3 bases from J, with 5 bases in between. Germline V gene sequence: CDR1 SEHNR, CDR2 FQNEAQ (reference sequence). The CDR3 runs to 12 residues. In DNA, the CDR3 is TGTGCCAGCAGCCCCTTTGGAAACACCATATATTTT. Residues: CASSPFGNTIYF.

V gene TRBV15 combines with J gene TRBJ2-2; tentative D call: TRBD1 (6 bases). Germline assignment: CDR1 LNHNV and CDR2 YYDKDF (reference sequence). The CDR3 loop spans 16 amino acids. V gave up 0 bases and J gave up 8 bases, with 16 bases separating them. CDR3 protein: CATSRDYLPGQGELFF. The CDR3 nucleotides read TGTGCCACCAGCAGAGATTATTTACCCGGACAGGGGGAGCTGTTTTTT.

This sequence joins TRBV2 and TRBJ2-3; no firm D call. V dropped 5 bases and J dropped 10 bases, with 16 bases sitting between them. This CDR3 is 13 amino acids long. Germline V gives CDR1 SNHLY, CDR2 FYNNEI. This chain's CDR3 is CASSSLVASPQYF. As DNA, the CDR3 is TGTGCCAGCAGTTCTTTAGTAGCTTCGCCGCAGTATTTT.

As to this clone: This specimen includes other DNA sequences encoding the same CDR3. This chain uses TRBV7-2 with TRBJ1-5; no reliable D call. Germline-derived CDR1 and CDR2 are SGHTA and FQGNSA. The V and J ends lost 5 bases and 3 bases respectively, with 8 bases between them. There are 13 residues in the CDR3. CDR3 sequence reads: CASSLVYNQPQHF. The CDR3 DNA sequence: TGTGCCAGCAGCCTAGTTTACAATCAGCCCCAGCATTTT. Full variable domain (rest looked up from reference TRBV7-2 and TRBJ1-5): GAGVSQSPSNKVTEKGKDVELRCDPISGHTALYWYRQSLGQGLEFLIYFQGNSAPDKSGLPSDRFSAERTGGSVSTLTIQRTQQEDSAVYLCASSLVYNQPQHFGDGTRLSIL.

The chain joins TRBV2 to TRBJ2-3, with D unresolved. CDR1 SNHLY and CDR2 FYNNEI come from the germline V gene. This CDR3 comprises 15 residues. V shed 3 bases and J shed 0 bases, with 10 bases lying between them. CDR3 loop: CASSDRIVSTDTQYF. The CDR3 DNA is TGTGCCAGCAGTGATCGTATAGTTAGCACAGATACGCAGTATTTT.

The genes are TRBV12-3 or TRBV12-4 and TRBJ2-7, with D perhaps matching TRBD1 (5 bases). The CDR3 is made up of 12 amino acids. V shed 6 bases and J shed 3 bases, with 9 bases lying between them. CDR3 in amino acids: CASSRQLYEQYF. The CDR3 region has the DNA TGTGCCAGCAGCCGACAGCTCTACGAGCAGTACTTC.

A single count supports this clone. J is TRBJ2-1 and V is TRBV4-3, with D unclear. The germline V gene encodes CDR1 LGHNA and CDR2 YSLEER. Trimming stripped 0 bases from V and 2 bases from J, with 8 bases between. This CDR3 has 15 residues. The CDR3 here is CASSQDVGAYNEQFF. In DNA form, the CDR3 reads TGCGCCAGCAGCCAAGATGTGGGCGCCTACAATGAGCAGTTCTTC.

The genes are TRBV10-3 and TRBJ2-2; TRBD1 aligns across 8 bases. Germline V gives CDR1 ENHRY, CDR2 SYGVKD. The CDR3 totals 14 residues. V shed 10 bases, J shed 7 bases, and the junction held 11 bases outside the gene matches. CDR3: CANRQGIGDGELFF. In nucleotides, the CDR3 is TGTGCCAACAGACAGGGGATAGGTGACGGGGAGCTGTTTTTT.

V usage is TRBV7-2 and J usage is TRBJ2-3; possibly TRBD2 for D (5 bases). V was trimmed by 5 bases and J by 4 bases, leaving 13 bases between them. The germline V gene encodes CDR1 SGHTA and CDR2 FQGNSA. The CDR3 length is 14 residues. The CDR3 region has the DNA TGTGCCAGCAGCAGGGTGGGTAGCGCAGATACGCAGTATTTT. Amino acids: CASSRVGSADTQYF.

This clone occurred once. V is TRBV2 and J is TRBJ1-4; D may be TRBD1 (5 bases). Germline CDR1 is SNHLY and CDR2 is FYNNEI. V gave up 7 bases and J gave up 0 bases, with 12 bases separating them. The length of the CDR3 is 15 residues. The CDR3, as DNA: TGTGCCAGCATTCCCCGGGGGACAACTAATGAAAAACTGTTTTTT. This codes for CASIPRGTTNEKLFF.

CDR3 DNA sequence: TGTGCCAGCACCCTCGGCAGGGGGAATTCACCCCTCCACTTT. Protein: CASTLGRGNSPLHF. The chain has TRBV5-6 and TRBJ1-6, with 7 bases lining up with TRBD1. Unmatched junction bases numbered 7, after V lost 6 bases and J lost 7 bases. The CDR3 runs to 14 residues. Germline loops: CDR1 SGHDT, CDR2 YYEEEE.

The CDR3 loop is CASSDGGGDDTQYF. The CDR3 DNA follows: TGCGCCAGCAGTGACGGCGGGGGGGACGATACGCAGTATTTT. V is TRBV10-2 and J is TRBJ2-3, with TRBD2 identical over 9 bases. The CDR3 length is 14 residues. The trim removed 3 bases at V and 6 bases at J, leaving 4 bases unmatched. Germline V gene sequence: CDR1 WSHSY, CDR2 SAAADI.

V is TRBV7-2 and J is TRBJ2-5, with a tentative D call TRBD1 (5 bases). V dropped 2 bases and J dropped 3 bases, with 7 bases sitting between them. The germline gives CDR1 SGHTA, CDR2 FQGNSA. The CDR3 consists of 13 residues. The CDR3 nucleotides read TGTGCCAGCAGCTTAAGCAGGGAAGAGACCCAGTACTTC. Protein product: CASSLSREETQYF.

This rearrangement joins TRBV12-3 or TRBV12-4 to TRBJ1-1; possibly TRBD1 for D (5 bases). This CDR3 is 13 amino acids long. V was trimmed by 8 bases and J by 1 base, leaving 11 bases between them. CDR3 amino acids: CASQEGTNTEAFF. CDR3 sequence (DNA): TGTGCCAGCCAGGAGGGGACGAACACTGAAGCTTTCTTT.

About this clone itself: Other DNA sequences in this specimen translate into the identical CDR3. The CDR3 DNA reads TGTGCCAGCAGTTACGGGGAGAGCAATCAGCCCCAGCATTTT. It translates to CASSYGESNQPQHF. V and J are TRBV6-6 and TRBJ1-5; D unresolved. Germline-derived CDR1 and CDR2 are MNHNY and SVGAGI (reference sequence). V lost 2 bases, J lost 1 base, and 6 bases lay in between. There are 14 residues in the CDR3.